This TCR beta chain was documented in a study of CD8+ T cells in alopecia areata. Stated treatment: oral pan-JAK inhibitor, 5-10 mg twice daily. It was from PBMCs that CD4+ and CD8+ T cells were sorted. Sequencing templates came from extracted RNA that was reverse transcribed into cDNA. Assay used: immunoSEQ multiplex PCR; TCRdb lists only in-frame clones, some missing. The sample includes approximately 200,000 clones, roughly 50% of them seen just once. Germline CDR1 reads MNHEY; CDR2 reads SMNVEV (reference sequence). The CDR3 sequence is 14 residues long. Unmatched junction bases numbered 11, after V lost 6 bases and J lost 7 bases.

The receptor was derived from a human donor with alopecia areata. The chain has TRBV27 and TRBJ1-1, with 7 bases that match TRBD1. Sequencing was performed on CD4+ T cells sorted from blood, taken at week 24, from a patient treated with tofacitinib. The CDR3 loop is CASRIEGAGGEAFF. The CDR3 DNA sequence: TGTGCCAGCAGAATCGAGGGGGCGGGTGGTGAAGCTTTCTTT.